What follows are 16 T cell receptor beta chains derived from one specimen sequenced in a study of T-cell reconstitution after alpha-beta-depleted transplantation in children. TCRbeta library construction was performed incorporating unique molecular identifiers. TCRdb re-called the PCR reads with MiXCR, one entry per CDR3 protein. The sample shows approximately 630,000 distinct CDR3 sequences, 13% of them seen only once. The sequencing here drew on PBMCs, taken before TCRalphabeta/CD19-depleted stem cell transplant. Every receptor here comes from a girl aged 2-10 years with congenital amegakaryocytic thrombocytopenia, due to receive a stem cell transplant.

This chain links TRBV14 with TRBJ2-1; perhaps TRBD2 as D (6 bases). The CDR3 length is 14 residues. Trimming cost V 5 bases and J 5 bases, with 13 bases left between them. CDR1 and CDR2 (germline): SGHDN, FVKESK. The CDR3 protein is CASSRPGLHNEQFF. The CDR3 DNA sequence: TGTGCCAGCAGCAGACCGGGACTCCACAATGAGCAGTTCTTC.

V is TRBV27 and J is TRBJ2-1, with 10 bases matching TRBD2. This CDR3 spans 16 amino acids. V lost 4 bases, J lost 4 bases, and 7 bases stayed unmatched. The germline V gene encodes CDR1 MNHEY and CDR2 SMNVEV (reference sequence). This CDR3 is CASSSPASGSYNEQFF. The CDR3 DNA follows: TGTGCCAGCAGTTCCCCCGCTAGCGGGAGTTACAATGAGCAGTTCTTC.

This clonotype was observed a few times. This chain uses TRBV10-3 with TRBJ2-7, with D perhaps TRBD1 (6 bases). This CDR3 is 15 amino acids long. Trimming took off 3 bases at V and 5 bases at J, with 17 bases between the two ends. The germline gives CDR1 ENHRY, CDR2 SYGVKD. CDR3 DNA sequence: TGTGCCATCAGTGACCGGACAGCCCAAACTAACGAGCAGTACTTC. The encoded protein is CAISDRTAQTNEQYF.

In this sample, this clonotype turned up many times. CDR3 sequence reads: CATSTSLTGELFF. As DNA, the CDR3 is TGTGCCACATCGACTAGCCTCACCGGGGAGCTGTTTTTT. This chain joins TRBV12-3 or TRBV12-4 and TRBJ2-2; 7 positions agree with TRBD2. This CDR3 has 13 amino acids. Unmatched junction bases numbered 6, after V lost 10 bases and J lost 4 bases.

In its sample, this clonotype was seen a few times. V gene TRBV12-3 or TRBV12-4 combines with J gene TRBJ2-7; TRBD2 aligns across 14 bases. This CDR3 is 16 amino acids long. J gave up 5 bases and V 5 bases, and 8 bases lay outside the gene matches. The CDR3 bases are TGTGCCAGCAGTGGCTGGGGACTAGCGGGAGACCACGAGCAGTACTTC. This encodes CASSGWGLAGDHEQYF.

This clonotype appeared many times. The chain combines TRBV7-9 with TRBJ1-2; D uncertain. Germline V CDR1 and CDR2: SEHNR, FQNEAQ (reference sequence). V shed 6 bases and J shed 5 bases, with 16 bases lying between them. The CDR3 covers 14 residues. DNA for the CDR3: TGTGCCAGCAGGAGAACCGGTGCCTTTTATGGCTACACCTTC. It codes for CASRRTGAFYGYTF.

This clonotype has a handful of counts. The genes are TRBV3-1 and TRBJ2-5; D is undetermined. CDR3 size: 12 residues. The V end lost 8 bases, the J end lost 0 bases, and 7 bases lay between the germline ends. Germline CDR1 and CDR2: LGHDT and YNNKEL (reference sequence). The CDR3 region is CASGEYQETQYF. The DNA of the CDR3 is TGTGCCAGCGGGGAATACCAAGAGACCCAGTACTTC.

This clonotype was detected a few times. This chain links TRBV5-1 with TRBJ2-7, with D tentatively TRBD1 (6 bases). Per germline, CDR1 SGHRS and CDR2 YFSETQ. Trimming pared 2 bases from V and 3 bases from J, leaving 15 bases between. The CDR3 contains 15 residues. The CDR3 is CASSFATGQIYEQYF. As DNA, the CDR3 is TGCGCCAGCAGCTTCGCAACTGGACAGATCTACGAGCAGTACTTC.

The rearrangement links TRBV5-1 to TRBJ2-5; weak D call: TRBD1 (5 bases). Germline assignment: CDR1 SGHRS and CDR2 YFSETQ. The CDR3 sequence is 14 residues long. Trimming stripped 3 bases from V and 4 bases from J, with 13 bases between. CDR3 sequence (DNA): TGCGCCAGCAGCTCGGAAAACAGGCGAGAGACCCAGTACTTC. It yields the protein CASSSENRRETQYF.

This clonotype was found many times. This sequence joins TRBV7-9 and TRBJ2-3; D remains ambiguous. Germline CDR1 and CDR2: SEHNR and FQNEAQ (reference sequence). Trimming left V 3 bases short and J 2 bases short, with 9 bases between. CDR3 length equals 14 residues. This CDR3 reads CASSFDLLTDTQYF. CDR3 sequence (DNA): TGTGCCAGCAGCTTCGACCTACTCACAGATACGCAGTATTTT.

The J gene is TRBJ1-2, the V gene TRBV15, with D maybe TRBD1 (5 bases). The germline V gene encodes CDR1 LNHNV and CDR2 YYDKDF (reference sequence). The CDR3 is 15 residues long. Trimming left V 2 bases short and J 0 bases short, with 10 bases between. CDR3 DNA: TGTGCCACCAGCAGAACCAGGGAAGCTAACTATGGCTACACCTTC. It yields the protein CATSRTREANYGYTF.

This clonotype has only a few counts. The V call is TRBV12-3 or TRBV12-4, the J call TRBJ2-5, with D perhaps TRBD1 (8 bases). With 3 bases removed from V and 4 bases from J, the gap between germline ends came to 21 bases. The CDR3 is 17 amino acids. CDR3: CASSFNNRGGASETQYF. The CDR3 DNA sequence: TGTGCCAGCAGTTTTAATAACAGGGGGGGAGCCTCAGAGACCCAGTACTTC.

This clonotype was counted only a few times. The V and J genes are TRBV12-3 or TRBV12-4 and TRBJ2-2; TRBD2 might be the D (6 bases). Trimming removed 6 bases from V and 0 bases from J, with 14 bases in between. There are 16 residues in the CDR3. The CDR3 spells CASSPWIAANTGELFF. The CDR3, as DNA: TGTGCCAGCAGCCCCTGGATAGCGGCGAACACCGGGGAGCTGTTTTTT.

This clonotype was seen more than once but under ten times. The V call is TRBV3-1, the J call TRBJ2-2, with D hard to call. The CDR3 extends over 15 amino acids. Germline assignment: CDR1 LGHDT and CDR2 YNNKEL (reference sequence). V dropped 0 bases and J dropped 3 bases, with 8 bases sitting between them. CDR3 sequence (DNA): TGTGCCAGCAGCCAAGATCCTGGGGACACCGGGGAGCTGTTTTTT. It is translated as CASSQDPGDTGELFF.

Notes on this clonotype: This could be a read error, since a much larger clone is one nucleotide away. This chain connects TRBV12-3 or TRBV12-4 to TRBJ2-4; TRBD2 aligns across 7 bases. This CDR3 contains 17 residues. V was pared by 5 bases and J by 2 bases, with 12 bases of the junction left unmatched. The CDR3 nucleotides are TGTGCCAGCAGTCCCCATCGGGAGGACCTATCCAAAAACATTCAGTACTTC. As protein: CASSPHREDLSKNIQYF.

V gene TRBV7-9 combines with J gene TRBJ2-7; D unresolved. Trimming removed 2 bases from V and 6 bases from J, with 14 bases in between. The CDR3 totals 14 residues. Germline CDR1 is SEHNR and CDR2 is FQNEAQ (reference sequence). CDR3 DNA: TGTGCCAGCAGCTTACTAGGGAATTTGGGCGAGCAGTACTTC. This gives the protein CASSLLGNLGEQYF.